This T cell receptor (beta chain) was sequenced in a study of T-cell reconstitution after alpha-beta-depleted transplantation in children. For TCRbeta, the library was prepared with unique molecular identifiers. TCRdb processed the PCR reads anew with MiXCR; each CDR3 protein has one entry. This table has 400,000 to 500,000 distinct CDR3 sequences, approximately 10% appearing once. CDR3 length: 15 residues. The germline gives CDR1 LGHNA, CDR2 YSLEER. V lost 2 bases to trimming and J lost 3 bases, with 14 bases between them. The TCR originated in a human donor who donated a stem cell graft to a child with acute myeloid leukemia. The V gene is TRBV4-3, the J gene TRBJ2-7; D perhaps matches TRBD1 (6 bases). The source was PBMCs from the stem cell graft donor, collected from the stem cell graft. CDR3 sequence (DNA): TGCGCCAGCAGCCAATCAAATGACAGGTTCTACGAGCAGTACTTC. Translated: CASSQSNDRFYEQYF.